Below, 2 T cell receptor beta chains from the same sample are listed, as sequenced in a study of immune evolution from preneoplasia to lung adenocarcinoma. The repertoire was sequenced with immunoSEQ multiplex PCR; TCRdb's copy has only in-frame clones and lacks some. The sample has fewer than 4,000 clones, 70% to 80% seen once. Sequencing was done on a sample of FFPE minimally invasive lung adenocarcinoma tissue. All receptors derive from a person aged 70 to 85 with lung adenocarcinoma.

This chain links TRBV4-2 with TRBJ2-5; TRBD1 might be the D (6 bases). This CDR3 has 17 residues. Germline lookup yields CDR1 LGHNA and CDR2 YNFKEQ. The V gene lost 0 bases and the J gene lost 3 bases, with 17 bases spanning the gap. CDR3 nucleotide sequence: TGTGCCAGCAGCCAAGATCAAGGCGCAGCAGGGGAAGAGACCCAGTACTTC. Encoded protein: CASSQDQGAAGEETQYF.

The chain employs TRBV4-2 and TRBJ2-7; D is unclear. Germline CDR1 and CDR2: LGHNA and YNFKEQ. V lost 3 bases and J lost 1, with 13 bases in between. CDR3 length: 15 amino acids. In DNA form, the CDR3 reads TGTGCCAGCAGCCAGATGATGGACGGTTCCTACGAGCAGTACTTC. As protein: CASSQMMDGSYEQYF.